This T cell receptor beta chain was recorded in a study of Ad26.COV2.S vaccination and SARS-CoV-2 variants. Looking at the study overall: Sample donor was a member of the COV1001 Ad26.COV2.S trial arm. The study's findings and limits: The TCR-based breadth and depth measures might underestimate overall T cell responses. Measurement of non-spike TCR breadth gave similar results in vaccine and placebo recipients.

Comments on this clone: The antigen is not known.

Described treatment: some 20 received Ad26.COV2.S at low or high dose, single or two shots; several received placebo; per-sample allocation not given. Sampling occurred on day 63 after the first vaccine or placebo injection. Immunization relied on an Ad26 vector, which expressed Wuhan-strain SARS-CoV-2 spike. Clones were read by immunoSEQ multiplex PCR, and TCRdb kept only the in-frame ones, dropping some. The data contain about 250,000 clones, over 75% of them singletons. This TCR was sampled from a person aged 18-60 years who received the Ad26.COV2.S COVID-19 vaccine or a placebo. Sequenced here: peripheral blood, sampled in a trial of Ad26.COV2.S vaccine versus placebo.

The CDR3 is CSARTREAFF. The DNA of the CDR3 is TGCAGTGCTAGAACTCGTGAAGCTTTCTTT. The chain links TRBV20-1 to TRBJ1-1; no definite D call. CDR3 length: 10 residues. The germline V gene has CDR1 DFQATT and CDR2 SNEGSKA (reference sequence). Trimming took off 2 bases at V and 7 bases at J, with 5 bases between the two ends.